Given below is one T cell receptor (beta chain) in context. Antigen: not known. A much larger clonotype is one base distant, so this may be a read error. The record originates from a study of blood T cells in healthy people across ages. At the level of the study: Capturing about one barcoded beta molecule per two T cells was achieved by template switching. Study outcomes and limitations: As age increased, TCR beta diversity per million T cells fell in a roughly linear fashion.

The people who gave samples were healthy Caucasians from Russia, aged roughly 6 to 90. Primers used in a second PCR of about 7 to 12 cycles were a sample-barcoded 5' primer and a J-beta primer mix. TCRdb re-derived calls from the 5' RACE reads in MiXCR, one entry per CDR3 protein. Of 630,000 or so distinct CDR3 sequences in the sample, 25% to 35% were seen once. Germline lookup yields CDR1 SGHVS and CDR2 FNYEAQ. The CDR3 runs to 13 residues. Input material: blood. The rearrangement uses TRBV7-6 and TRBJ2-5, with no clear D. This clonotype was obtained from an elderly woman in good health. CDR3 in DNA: TGTGCCAGCAGCTTACATCAACAAGAGACCCGGTACTTC. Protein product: CASSLHQQETRYF. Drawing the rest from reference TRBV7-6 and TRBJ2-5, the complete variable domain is GAGVSQSPRYKVTKRGQDVALRCDPISGHVSLYWYRQALGQGPEFLTYFNYEAQQDKSGLPNDRFSAERPEGSISTLTIQRTEQRDSAMYRCASSLHQQETRYFGPGTRLLVL.